Described below is a single T cell receptor (beta chain) sequence and its context. The sample contains more than one DNA sequence encoding this CDR3. Under the authors' procedure: By means of reference gene primer amplification, nucleated cell counts were estimated. Repertoires were generated with immunoSEQ multiplex PCR, while TCRdb's copy carries only in-frame clones and drops some. V and J calls plus clone size are reproduced from that table; the DNA served to infer D and trimming. Altogether about 160,000 clones are present, over 80% being singletons, with the ten largest covering 3% to 4.5%. This entry belongs to a study of blood T cell repertoires in COVID-19. For the study at large: Spain, Italy and the United States supplied samples that represented acute and convalescent COVID-19.

Per the germline V gene, CDR1 is MDHEN and CDR2 is SYDVKM. The CDR3 is 13 amino acids. V was shortened by 4 bases and J by 6 bases, with 13 bases between the two germline ends. The chain carries TRBV28 and TRBJ2-7, with a possible D match to TRBD2 (5 bases). This receptor was obtained from an older woman who had recovered from COVID-19. Sample: peripheral blood. CDR3 sequence reads: CASSSGTRGEQYF. Here the CDR3 DNA reads TGTGCCAGCAGTTCTGGAACCCGGGGCGAGCAGTACTTC.